This T cell receptor (beta chain) was recovered during a study of graft-versus-host responses after intestinal transplantation. Across the study: Anti-thymocyte globulin induction preceded two to four years of tacrolimus and steroid maintenance in all recipients.

Clones were sequenced by immunoSEQ multiplex PCR, and TCRdb holds only the in-frame ones, with some missing. The data hold approximately 89,000 clones, with approximately 92% observed a single time. Study-wide points: An association linked early post-transplant HvG declines with peak circulating GvH clone levels. Patients with graft-donor T cell macrochimerism had high graft-versus-host to host-versus-graft clonal ratios in allografts. Some GvH clones were seen earlier in gut or blood, suggesting intestinal origin.

In the case of this clone: Its cognate antigen is unknown.

Trimming took 3 bases from V and 3 from J, leaving 12 bases between them. The V gene's germline CDR1 is SGHVS and CDR2 FQNEAQ. CDR3 length equals 15 residues. The origin of this receptor is a human donor who was the organ donor for an intestinal transplant. The source material was unstimulated CD8+ T cells sorted from spleen or lymph node cells, sampled before transplant. This chain joins TRBV7-8 and TRBJ2-1; D call uncertain. Written as DNA, the CDR3 is TGTGCCAGCAGCTTGGAGCTAGGCGTCTACAATGAGCAGTTCTTC. Translation: CASSLELGVYNEQFF.